Listed below are T cell receptor beta chains from one sample, sequenced in a study of low-dose radiotherapy and immunotherapy resistance in tumors. Via MiXCR, TCRdb re-called the reads, giving one row per CDR3 protein. The top ten clones hold 5.5% to 7.5% of a sample with about 50,000 distinct CDR3 sequences, approximately 12% of them seen once. Here the sequenced sample was PBMCs, taken before treatment. These receptors came from a female donor with ovarian cancer. Each CDR3 is given with its conserved first and last residue. A D gene is named only where the DNA matches it firmly. Clone size is not always given. Where it is, it says once, few, many or a class for expanded clones.

>TRBJ2-5|NA|TRBV7-2|many
CASSRPQETQYF
TGTGCCAGCAGCCGCCCCCAAGAGACCCAGTACTTC
>TRBJ2-2|NA|TRBV25-1|many
CASGRGPGELFF
TGTGCCAGCGGGCGAGGCCCCGGGGAGCTGTTTTTT
>TRBJ2-3|NA|TRBV19|many
CASSLPLGAGADTQYF
TGTGCCAGTAGTCTCCCTCTGGGTGCAGGGGCCGATACGCAGTATTTT
>TRBJ2-5|NA|TRBV25-1|few
CASRSLAVYQETQYF
TGTGCCAGCCGCTCATTAGCGGTTTACCAAGAGACCCAGTACTTC
>TRBJ2-7|NA|TRBV6-5|many
CASSPPRGGAVSTEQYF
TGTGCCAGCAGTCCCCCTAGGGGGGGGGCAGTATCTACCGAGCAGTACTTC
>TRBJ1-2|NA|TRBV5-8|many
CASRPEVQPNYGYTF
TGTGCCAGCAGACCCGAGGTACAGCCCAACTATGGCTACACCTTC
>TRBJ2-4|TRBD2|TRBV19|NA
CASSVSPGLAGLGNIQYF
TGTGCCAGTAGTGTATCGCCGGGACTAGCGGGCCTGGGAAACATTCAGTACTTC
>TRBJ2-1|NA|TRBV4-1|few
CASSQEGIVINEQFF
TGCGCCAGCAGCCAAGAGGGGATCGTTATCAATGAGCAGTTCTTC
>TRBJ2-2|NA|TRBV29-1|NA
CSVEDPGRPNTGELFF
TGCAGCGTTGAAGATCCGGGGCGGCCGAACACCGGGGAGCTGTTTTTT
>TRBJ2-1|NA|TRBV11-3|few
CASSLGYSYNEQFF
TGTGCCAGCAGCTTAGGGTACTCCTACAATGAGCAGTTCTTC
>TRBJ2-1|NA|TRBV10-3|many
CAAVGAANSYNEQFF
TGTGCCGCCGTCGGAGCCGCCAATTCCTACAATGAGCAGTTCTTC
>TRBJ1-4|NA|TRBV5-1|many
CASSSVALRGNEKLFF
TGCGCCAGCAGCTCCGTCGCCCTGAGAGGGAATGAAAAACTGTTTTTT
>TRBJ1-2|NA|TRBV10-3|many
CAISESWGRGYTF
TGTGCCATCAGTGAGTCGTGGGGTCGAGGCTACACCTTC
>TRBJ2-7|TRBD2|TRBV3-1|many
CASSHDSGERDYEQYF
TGTGCCAGCAGCCATGATAGCGGGGAAAGAGACTACGAGCAGTACTTC
>TRBJ1-4|TRBD1|TRBV28|many
CASSFRGIGKLFF
TGTGCCAGCAGTTTCAGGGGGATTGGAAAACTGTTTTTT